The clone carrying this T cell receptor beta chain was seen ten or more times. The data stem from a study of T-cell reconstitution after alpha-beta-depleted transplantation in children. Looked up from germline, CDR1 is ENHRY and CDR2 is SYGVKD. V was cut by 3 bases and J by 4 bases, with 12 bases left in between. The CDR3 runs to 14 residues. This sample's TCRbeta library carried unique molecular identifier barcodes. TCRdb fed the PCR reads into MiXCR, producing one record per CDR3 protein. The repertoire holds 70,000 to 95,000 distinct CDR3 sequences, with 12% as singletons. This sequence originates from a human donor who donated a stem cell graft to a child with inherited bone marrow failure. The material was PBMCs from the stem cell graft donor, obtained from the stem cell graft. V usage is TRBV10-3 and J usage is TRBJ1-2, with a weak D call TRBD1 (6 bases). The CDR3 sequence: CAISEGGAAYGYTF. Written as DNA, the CDR3 is TGTGCCATCAGTGAAGGGGGGGCAGCCTATGGCTACACCTTC.